These 5 T cell receptor beta chains were sequenced from one sample in a study of CD8+ T cells in alopecia areata. The treatment: oral pan-JAK inhibitor, 5-10 mg twice daily. Reverse transcription of extracted RNA yielded cDNA, which provided the sequencing template. The method was immunoSEQ multiplex PCR; TCRdb's version includes in-frame clones alone and lacks a portion of them. Among some 200,000 clones listed, 40% to 45% were seen once. Here the sequenced sample was CD4+ T cells sorted from blood, taken at approximately week 36, from a patient treated with tofacitinib. The receptors were sampled from a human donor with alopecia areata.

This clone showed up just a few times. The rearrangement links TRBV7-2 to TRBJ2-3; D call uncertain. With 1 base removed from V and 4 bases from J, the gap between germline ends came to 9 bases. Per germline, CDR1 SGHTA and CDR2 FQGNSA. The CDR3 is made up of 14 amino acids. CDR3 in amino acids: CASSLVREADTQYF. The CDR3 DNA sequence: TGTGCCAGCAGCTTAGTAAGGGAAGCAGATACGCAGTATTTT.

This clone showed up just a few times. The V call is TRBV11-2, the J call TRBJ1-5; D possibly corresponds to TRBD1 (5 bases). This CDR3 has 14 residues. Germline V gene data show CDR1 as SGHAT and CDR2 as FQNNGV. V was cut by 5 bases and J by 0 bases, with 8 bases left in between. The CDR3 spells CASSAQASNQPQHF. DNA of the CDR3: TGTGCCAGCAGCGCACAGGCTAGCAATCAGCCCCAGCATTTT.

J is TRBJ1-2 and V is TRBV7-2, with D possibly being TRBD1 (5 bases). CDR3 size: 14 residues. Between the trimmed V and J ends, which lost 1 base and 3 bases, there was a span of 9 bases. Germline V gene data show CDR1 as SGHTA and CDR2 as FQGNSA. In DNA, the CDR3 is TGTGCCAGCAGCTTAGTGTTCAGGGACTATGGCTACACCTTC. Residues: CASSLVFRDYGYTF.

This clone was detected only a few times. V usage is TRBV19 and J usage is TRBJ2-1; TRBD1 is a possible D gene (5 bases). The germline gives CDR1 LNHDA, CDR2 SQIVND (reference sequence). The CDR3 consists of 13 residues. Trimming cost V 9 bases and J 6 bases, with 15 bases left between them. CDR3 DNA sequence: TGTGCCAGCCAGGGTCTTAACCTCAATGAGCAGTTCTTC. This gives the protein CASQGLNLNEQFF. Using reference TRBV19 and TRBJ2-1 for the parts outside the CDR3, the full variable domain is DGGITQSPKYLFRKEGQNVTLSCEQNLNHDAMYWYRQDPGQGLRLIYYSQIVNDFQKGDIAEGYSVSREKKESFPLTVTSAQKNPTAFYLCASQGLNLNEQFFGPGTRLTVL.

This clone has more than one count but fewer than ten. This chain uses TRBV4-3 with TRBJ2-7; 10 positions match TRBD2. Germline CDR1 reads LGHNA; CDR2 reads YSLEER. The CDR3 is made up of 16 amino acids. V was clipped by 3 bases and J by 3 bases; unmatched bases: 8. The CDR3 region has the DNA TGCGCCAGCAGCCATGGAGCGGGAGGGCAAGGCTACGAGCAGTACTTC. This translates into CASSHGAGGQGYEQYF.